The T cell receptor (beta chain) under discussion was sequenced for a study of blood T cell repertoires in COVID-19. The CDR3 runs to 13 residues. Trimming removed 7 bases from V and 10 bases from J, with 16 bases in between. The germline gives CDR1 KGHDR, CDR2 SFDVKD. As processed by the authors: How many nucleated cells were present was estimated from reference gene primer amplification. TCRdb keeps only in-frame clones here, not all; method: immunoSEQ multiplex PCR. D and trimming were read from the DNA, whereas the V and J calls and clone size are those reported in that table. The table has roughly 63,000 clones, 88% seen once.

The sample taken for sequencing was peripheral blood. The receptor's source is a woman between 45 and 65 years old with active or convalescent COVID-19. The rearrangement joins TRBV24-1 to TRBJ2-1; D is possibly TRBD2 (5 bases). As DNA, the CDR3 is TGTGCCACCAGGGACTCCACAACTGGAGAGCAGTTCTTC. Translated: CATRDSTTGEQFF.